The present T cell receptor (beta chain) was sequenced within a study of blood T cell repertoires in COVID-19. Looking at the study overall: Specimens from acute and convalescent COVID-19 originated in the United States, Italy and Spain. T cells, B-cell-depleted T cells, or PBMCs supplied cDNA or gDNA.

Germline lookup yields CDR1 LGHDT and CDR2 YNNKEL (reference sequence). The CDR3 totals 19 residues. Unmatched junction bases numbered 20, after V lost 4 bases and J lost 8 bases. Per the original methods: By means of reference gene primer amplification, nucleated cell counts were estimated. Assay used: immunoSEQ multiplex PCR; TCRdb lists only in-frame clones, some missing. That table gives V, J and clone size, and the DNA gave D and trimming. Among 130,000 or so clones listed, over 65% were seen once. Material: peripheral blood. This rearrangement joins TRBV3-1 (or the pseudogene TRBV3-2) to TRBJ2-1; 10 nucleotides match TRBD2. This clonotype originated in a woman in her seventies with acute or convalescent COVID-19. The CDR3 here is CASSRPRGTSEFGVDEQFF. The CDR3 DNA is TGTGCCAGCAGCCGGCCTAGGGGGACTAGCGAGTTTGGTGTAGATGAGCAGTTCTTC.